The sequence of this T cell receptor (beta chain) was determined in a study of blood T cell repertoires in COVID-19. This CDR3 comprises 15 residues. The germline V gene encodes CDR1 MGHRA and CDR2 YSYEKL. The J segment lost 3 bases and the V segment lost 4 bases, leaving 9 bases of the junction unmatched. This clone was detected once. Generated by immunoSEQ multiplex PCR, the TCRdb table keeps only in-frame clones and is missing some. Here the sample spans around 200,000 clones, 75% to 90% being singletons. The TCR sequence derives from a man aged 35-49 years with acute or convalescent COVID-19. This chain links TRBV4-1 with TRBJ2-7; 7 nucleotides agree with TRBD1. Input material: peripheral blood. In nucleotides, the CDR3 is TGCGCCAGCAGCCCGGGGACAGCAGACCGCTACGAGCAGTACTTC. The encoded protein is CASSPGTADRYEQYF.